This TCR beta chain derives from a study of vaccination and CD4 T cells after COVID-19. Study information: Drawing of post-COVID samples took place a median about 100 days after diagnosis (range 35 to 161). Researchers treated control cultures with a CEFX pool, an HIV-1 Nef pool, or no peptide. The stimulating agents, overlapping spike peptides, came from SARS-CoV-2, HCoV-NL63, HCoV-OC43 and HCoV-229E.

With 2 bases removed from V and 0 bases from J, the gap between germline ends came to 11 bases. Germline CDR1 reads SGHVS; CDR2 reads FNYEAQ. This CDR3 is 15 amino acids long. On this clonotype: As yet, its antigen is unknown.

Time point described: late sampling 161 to 241 days after vaccination in three convalescent patients. Stated treatment: roughly 11-day PBMC culture with coronavirus spike peptide pools or control peptides (ViraFEST assay). An Oncomine TCR Beta short-read assay was used to sequence the DNA from cultured CD4+ T cells. TCRdb redid the calling of the PCR reads with MiXCR, one entry per CDR3 protein. The data contain under 30,000 distinct CDR3 sequences, under 55% of them singletons. The starting material was CD4+ T cells from blood, cultured in vitro, obtained about 7 months after SARS-CoV-2 vaccination. The V gene is TRBV7-6, the J gene TRBJ2-7, with unresolved D. This sequence originates from a human donor who had recovered from COVID-19. The CDR3 region is CASSLSDGSSYEQYF. DNA of the CDR3: TGTGCCAGCAGCTTATCCGATGGAAGCTCCTACGAGCAGTACTTC. Full variable domain (rest looked up from reference TRBV7-6 and TRBJ2-7): GAGVSQSPRYKVTKRGQDVALRCDPISGHVSLYWYRQALGQGPEFLTYFNYEAQQDKSGLPNDRFSAERPEGSISTLTIQRTEQRDSAMYRCASSLSDGSSYEQYFGPGTRLTVT.